This T cell receptor beta chain originates from a study of cytomegalovirus exposure and HLA in healthy donors. General study findings and limits: There were three CMV-associated chains whose specificity for CMV antigens was confirmed in vitro. Later analysis demonstrated an association between a missense DCLRE1C variant and TCR beta V- and J-gene trimming.

Germline lookup yields CDR1 SGHAT and CDR2 FQNNGV. Germline trimming cut 3 bases from V and 5 bases from J; bases unmatched to any gene: 4. The CDR3 has 14 amino acids. Concerning this clone: What it recognizes is unknown.

PCR used 60 Vbeta primers and 13 Jbeta primers. As processed by the authors: An analysis that came later counted approximately 76 million unique TCR beta chains, 10 million to 12 million shared. Profiling relied on immunoSEQ multiplex PCR, and the TCRdb table lists in-frame clones only, not all of them. The V and J calls and clone size are taken from that table; D and trimming were inferred from the DNA. Among fewer than 180,000 clones, around 79% were seen once, and the ten largest hold under 8%. This sequence was found in a man aged 45-60 years in good health and CMV-seropositive. Material: PBMCs. This sequence joins TRBV11-2 and TRBJ1-5; 7 bases map to TRBD1. The CDR3 region is CASSLYQGDQPQHF. DNA for the CDR3: TGTGCCAGCAGCTTGTATCAGGGGGATCAGCCCCAGCATTTT. Filled out from reference TRBV11-2 and TRBJ1-5, the complete variable domain reads EAGVAQSPRYKIIEKRQSVAFWCNPISGHATLYWYQQILGQGPKLLIQFQNNGVVDDSQLPKDRFSAERLKGVDSTLKIQPAKLEDSAVYLCASSLYQGDQPQHFGDGTRLSIL.